This TCR beta chain is drawn from a study of CD8 T cells in ankylosing spondylitis. Between the trimmed V and J ends, which lost 3 bases and 4 bases, there was a span of 19 bases. The germline CDR1 and CDR2 sequences are SGHRS and YFSETQ. There are 16 residues in the CDR3. This clonotype was detected ten times or more. Its antigen is not known. Broader study findings: Characteristic of ankylosing spondylitis blood, it appeared, was a TCR beta motif comprising several highly homologous variants.

A quantitative 5'-RACE method, one with molecular barcodes, was used to make TCR beta libraries. Each CDR3 protein gets one entry after TCRdb re-called the 5' RACE reads with MiXCR. This table has some 140,000 distinct CDR3 sequences, 7% to 10% appearing once. Source material: synovial fluid, either unsorted or a sorted T cell fraction (not recorded which). V usage is TRBV5-1 and J usage is TRBJ1-1; D might be TRBD1 (6 bases). This TCR derives from a male donor with ankylosing spondylitis. The CDR3 sequence: CASSWGGGGAGTEAFF. The CDR3 nucleotides are TGCGCCAGCAGCTGGGGAGGTGGGGGGGCTGGCACTGAAGCTTTCTTT. The full variable domain, its missing parts supplied by reference TRBV5-1 and TRBJ1-1, is KAGVTQTPRYLIKTRGQQVTLSCSPISGHRSVSWYQQTPGQGLQFLFEYFSETQRNKGNFPGRFSGRQFSNSRSEMNVSTLELGDSALYLCASSWGGGGAGTEAFFGQGTRLTVV.